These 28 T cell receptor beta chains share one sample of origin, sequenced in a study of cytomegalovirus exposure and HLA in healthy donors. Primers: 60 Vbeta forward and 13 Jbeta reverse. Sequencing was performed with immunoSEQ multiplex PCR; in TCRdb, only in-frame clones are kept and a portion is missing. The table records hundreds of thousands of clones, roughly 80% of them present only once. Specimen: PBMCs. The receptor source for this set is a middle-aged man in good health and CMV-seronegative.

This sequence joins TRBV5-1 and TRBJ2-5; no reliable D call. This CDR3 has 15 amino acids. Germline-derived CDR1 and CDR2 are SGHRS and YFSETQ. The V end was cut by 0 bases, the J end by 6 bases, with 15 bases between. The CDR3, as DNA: TGCGCCAGCAGCTTGGGAAACCGAGGTCGACAGACCCAGTACTTC. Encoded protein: CASSLGNRGRQTQYF.

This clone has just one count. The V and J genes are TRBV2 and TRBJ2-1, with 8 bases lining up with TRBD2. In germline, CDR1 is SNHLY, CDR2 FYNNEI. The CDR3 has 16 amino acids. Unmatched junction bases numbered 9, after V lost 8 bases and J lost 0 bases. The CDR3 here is CASRSSGSASYNEQFF. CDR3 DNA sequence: TGTGCCAGCCGCTCAAGCGGGAGTGCCTCCTACAATGAGCAGTTCTTC.

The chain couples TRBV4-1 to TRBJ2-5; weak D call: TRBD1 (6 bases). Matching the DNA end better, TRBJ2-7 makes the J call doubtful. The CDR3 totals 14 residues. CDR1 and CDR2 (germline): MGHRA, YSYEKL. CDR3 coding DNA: TGCGCCAGCAGCCAAGATCAGGGGCCCTACGAGCAGTACTTC. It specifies CASSQDQGPYEQYF.

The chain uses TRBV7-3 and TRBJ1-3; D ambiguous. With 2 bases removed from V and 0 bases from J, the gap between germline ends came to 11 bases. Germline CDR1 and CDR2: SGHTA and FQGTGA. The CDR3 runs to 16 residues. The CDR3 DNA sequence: TGTGCCAGCAGCTTAGGTTACCCTACCTCTGGAAACACCATATATTTT. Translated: CASSLGYPTSGNTIYF.

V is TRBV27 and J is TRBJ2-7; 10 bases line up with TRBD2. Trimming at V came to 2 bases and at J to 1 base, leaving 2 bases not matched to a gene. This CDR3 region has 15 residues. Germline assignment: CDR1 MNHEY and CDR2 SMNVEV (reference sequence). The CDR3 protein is CASSLGAGGSYEQYF. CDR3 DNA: TGTGCCAGCAGTTTAGGAGCGGGGGGGTCCTACGAGCAGTACTTC.

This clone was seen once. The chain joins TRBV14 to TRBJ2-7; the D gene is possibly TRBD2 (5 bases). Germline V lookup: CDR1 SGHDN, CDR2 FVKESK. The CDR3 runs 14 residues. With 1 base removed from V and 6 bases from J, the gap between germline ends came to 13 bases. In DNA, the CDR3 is TGTGCCAGCAGCCAAGGAAGCGGTAGACGCGAGCAGTACTTC. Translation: CASSQGSGRREQYF.

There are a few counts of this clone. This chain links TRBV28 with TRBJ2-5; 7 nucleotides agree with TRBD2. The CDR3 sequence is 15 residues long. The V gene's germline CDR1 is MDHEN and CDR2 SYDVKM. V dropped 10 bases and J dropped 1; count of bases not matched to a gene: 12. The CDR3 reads CATTRGRAGQETQYF. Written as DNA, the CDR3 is TGTGCCACCACCCGGGGGAGGGCCGGCCAAGAGACCCAGTACTTC.

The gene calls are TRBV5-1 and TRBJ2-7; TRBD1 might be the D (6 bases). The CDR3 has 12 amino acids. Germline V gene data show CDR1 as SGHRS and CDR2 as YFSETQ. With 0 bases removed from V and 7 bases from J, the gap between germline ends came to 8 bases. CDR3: CASSLEGGEQYF. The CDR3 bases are TGCGCCAGCAGCTTGGAAGGGGGTGAGCAGTACTTC.

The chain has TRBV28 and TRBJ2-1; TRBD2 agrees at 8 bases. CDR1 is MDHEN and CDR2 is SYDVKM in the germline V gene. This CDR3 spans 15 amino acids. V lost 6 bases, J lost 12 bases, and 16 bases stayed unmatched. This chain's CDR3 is CASRRTGTRTDLQFF. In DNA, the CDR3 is TGTGCCAGCAGGAGAACCGGGACTAGGACAGACCTGCAGTTCTTC.

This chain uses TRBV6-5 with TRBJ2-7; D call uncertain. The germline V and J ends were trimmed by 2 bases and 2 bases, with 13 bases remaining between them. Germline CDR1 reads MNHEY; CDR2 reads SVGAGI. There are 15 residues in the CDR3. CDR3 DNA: TGTGCCAGCAGTTACCGCTTTGAGGAGACCTACGAGCAGTACTTC. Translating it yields CASSYRFEETYEQYF.

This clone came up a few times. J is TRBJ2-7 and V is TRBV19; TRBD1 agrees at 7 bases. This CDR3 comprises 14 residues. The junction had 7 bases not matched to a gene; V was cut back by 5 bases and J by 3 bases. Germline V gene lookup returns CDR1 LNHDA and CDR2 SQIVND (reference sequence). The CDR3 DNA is TGTGCCAGTAGTCAGGGACAGCTTTACTACGAGCAGTACTTC. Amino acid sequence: CASSQGQLYYEQYF.

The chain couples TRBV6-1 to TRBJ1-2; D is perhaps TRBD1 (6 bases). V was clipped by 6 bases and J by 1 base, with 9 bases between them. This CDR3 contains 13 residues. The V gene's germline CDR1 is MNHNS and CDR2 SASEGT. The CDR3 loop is CASSRTDNYGYTF. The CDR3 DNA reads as TGTGCCAGCAGCCGGACAGATAACTATGGCTACACCTTC.

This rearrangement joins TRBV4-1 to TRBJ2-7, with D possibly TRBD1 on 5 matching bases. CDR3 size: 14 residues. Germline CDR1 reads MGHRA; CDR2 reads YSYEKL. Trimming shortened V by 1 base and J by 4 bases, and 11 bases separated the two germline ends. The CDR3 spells CASSQGQGTYEQYF. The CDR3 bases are TGCGCCAGCAGCCAAGGGCAGGGTACTTACGAGCAGTACTTC.

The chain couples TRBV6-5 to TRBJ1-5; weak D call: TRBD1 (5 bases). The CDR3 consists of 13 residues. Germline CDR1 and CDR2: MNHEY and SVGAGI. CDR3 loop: CVRGQGNNQPQHF. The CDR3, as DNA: TGTGTCAGAGGGCAGGGAAACAATCAGCCCCAGCATTTT.

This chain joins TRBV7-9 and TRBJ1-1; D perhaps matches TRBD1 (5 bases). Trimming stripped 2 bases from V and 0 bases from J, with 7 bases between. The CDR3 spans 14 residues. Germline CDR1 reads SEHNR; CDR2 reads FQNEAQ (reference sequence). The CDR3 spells CASSLQGMNTEAFF. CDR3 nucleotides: TGTGCCAGCAGCTTACAGGGTATGAACACTGAAGCTTTCTTT.

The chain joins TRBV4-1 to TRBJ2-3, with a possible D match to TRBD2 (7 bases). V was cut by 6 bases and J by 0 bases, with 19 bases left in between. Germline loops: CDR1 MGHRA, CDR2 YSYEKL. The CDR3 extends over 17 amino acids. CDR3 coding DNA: TGCGCCAGCAGGGACCTGGGTAGGGGGGGGAGCACAGATACGCAGTATTTT. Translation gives CASRDLGRGGSTDTQYF.

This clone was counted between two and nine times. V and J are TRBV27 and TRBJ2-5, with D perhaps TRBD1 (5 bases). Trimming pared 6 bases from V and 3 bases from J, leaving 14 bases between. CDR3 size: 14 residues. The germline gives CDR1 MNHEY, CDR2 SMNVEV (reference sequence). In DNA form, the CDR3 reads TGTGCCAGCAGGACAGACCTGCCCGAAGAGACCCAGTACTTC. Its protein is CASRTDLPEETQYF.

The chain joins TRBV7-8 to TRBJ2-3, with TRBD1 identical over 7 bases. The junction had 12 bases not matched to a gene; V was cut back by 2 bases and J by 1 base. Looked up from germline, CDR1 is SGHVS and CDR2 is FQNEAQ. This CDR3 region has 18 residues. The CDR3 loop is CASSLIPPPGQRTDTQYF. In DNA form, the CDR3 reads TGTGCCAGCAGCTTAATTCCCCCCCCGGGACAGCGCACAGATACGCAGTATTTT.

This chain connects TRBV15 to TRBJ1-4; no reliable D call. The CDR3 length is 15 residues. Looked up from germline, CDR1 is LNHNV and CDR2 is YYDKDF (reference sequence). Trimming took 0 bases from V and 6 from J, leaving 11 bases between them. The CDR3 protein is CATSRDFGEDEKLFF. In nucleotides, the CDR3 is TGTGCCACCAGCAGAGATTTTGGGGAGGATGAAAAACTGTTTTTT.

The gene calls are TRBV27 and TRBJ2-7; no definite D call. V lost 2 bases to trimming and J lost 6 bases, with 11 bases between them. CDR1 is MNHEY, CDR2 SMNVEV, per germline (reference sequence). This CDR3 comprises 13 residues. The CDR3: CASSLDSRFEQYF. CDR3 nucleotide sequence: TGTGCCAGCAGTTTAGATTCGCGGTTCGAGCAGTACTTC.

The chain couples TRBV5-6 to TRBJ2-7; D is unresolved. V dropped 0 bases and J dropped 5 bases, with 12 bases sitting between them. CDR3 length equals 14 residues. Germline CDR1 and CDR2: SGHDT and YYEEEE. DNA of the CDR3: TGTGCCAGCAGCTTGGCCGAGAGAGGCGACGAGCAGTACTTC. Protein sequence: CASSLAERGDEQYF.

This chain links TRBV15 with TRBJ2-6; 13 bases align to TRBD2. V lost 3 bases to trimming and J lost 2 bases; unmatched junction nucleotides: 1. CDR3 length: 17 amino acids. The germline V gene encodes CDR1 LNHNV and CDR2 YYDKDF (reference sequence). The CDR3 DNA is TGTGCCACCAGCAGGGGGACTAGCGGGACTGGGGCCAACGTCCTGACTTTC. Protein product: CATSRGTSGTGANVLTF.

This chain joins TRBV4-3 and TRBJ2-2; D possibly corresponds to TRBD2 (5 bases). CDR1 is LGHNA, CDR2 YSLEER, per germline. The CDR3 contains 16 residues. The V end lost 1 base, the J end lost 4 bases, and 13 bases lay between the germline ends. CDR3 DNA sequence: TGCGCCAGCAGCCAAGGGTGGGGAGCCGGCACCGGGGAGCTGTTTTTT. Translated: CASSQGWGAGTGELFF.

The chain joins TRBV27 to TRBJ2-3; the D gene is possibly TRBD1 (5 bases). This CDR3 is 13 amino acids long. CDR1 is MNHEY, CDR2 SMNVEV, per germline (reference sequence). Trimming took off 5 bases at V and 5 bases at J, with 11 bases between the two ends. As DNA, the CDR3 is TGTGCCAGCAGTCCTTATGACAGAGATACGCAGTATTTT. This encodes CASSPYDRDTQYF.

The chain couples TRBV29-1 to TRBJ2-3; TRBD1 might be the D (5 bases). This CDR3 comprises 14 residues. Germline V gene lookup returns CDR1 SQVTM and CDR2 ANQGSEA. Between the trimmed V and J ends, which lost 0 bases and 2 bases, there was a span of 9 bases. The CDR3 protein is CSVEDQGHTDTQYF. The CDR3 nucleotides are TGCAGCGTTGAAGATCAGGGCCACACAGATACGCAGTATTTT.

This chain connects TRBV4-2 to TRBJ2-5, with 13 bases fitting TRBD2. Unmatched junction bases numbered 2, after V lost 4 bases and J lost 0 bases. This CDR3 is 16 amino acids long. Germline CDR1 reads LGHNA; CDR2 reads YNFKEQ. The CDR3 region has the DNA TGTGCCAGCAGCCCCGGGACTAGCGGGGACCAAGAGACCCAGTACTTC. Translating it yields CASSPGTSGDQETQYF.

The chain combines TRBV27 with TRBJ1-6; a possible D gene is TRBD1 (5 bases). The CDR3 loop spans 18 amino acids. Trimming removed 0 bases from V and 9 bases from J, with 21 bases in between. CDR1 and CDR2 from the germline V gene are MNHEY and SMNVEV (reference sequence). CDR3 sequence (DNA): TGTGCCAGCAGTTTATCGTACCCGGGGAGGGGCGCAGGTTCACCCCTCCACTTT. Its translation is CASSLSYPGRGAGSPLHF.

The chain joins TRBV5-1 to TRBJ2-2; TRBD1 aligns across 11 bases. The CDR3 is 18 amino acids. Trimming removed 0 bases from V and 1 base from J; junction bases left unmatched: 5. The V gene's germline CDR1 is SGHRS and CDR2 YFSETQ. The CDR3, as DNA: TGCGCCAGCAGCTTGGGAGGACAGGGGGCGATGAACACCGGGGAGCTGTTTTTT. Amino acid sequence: CASSLGGQGAMNTGELFF.